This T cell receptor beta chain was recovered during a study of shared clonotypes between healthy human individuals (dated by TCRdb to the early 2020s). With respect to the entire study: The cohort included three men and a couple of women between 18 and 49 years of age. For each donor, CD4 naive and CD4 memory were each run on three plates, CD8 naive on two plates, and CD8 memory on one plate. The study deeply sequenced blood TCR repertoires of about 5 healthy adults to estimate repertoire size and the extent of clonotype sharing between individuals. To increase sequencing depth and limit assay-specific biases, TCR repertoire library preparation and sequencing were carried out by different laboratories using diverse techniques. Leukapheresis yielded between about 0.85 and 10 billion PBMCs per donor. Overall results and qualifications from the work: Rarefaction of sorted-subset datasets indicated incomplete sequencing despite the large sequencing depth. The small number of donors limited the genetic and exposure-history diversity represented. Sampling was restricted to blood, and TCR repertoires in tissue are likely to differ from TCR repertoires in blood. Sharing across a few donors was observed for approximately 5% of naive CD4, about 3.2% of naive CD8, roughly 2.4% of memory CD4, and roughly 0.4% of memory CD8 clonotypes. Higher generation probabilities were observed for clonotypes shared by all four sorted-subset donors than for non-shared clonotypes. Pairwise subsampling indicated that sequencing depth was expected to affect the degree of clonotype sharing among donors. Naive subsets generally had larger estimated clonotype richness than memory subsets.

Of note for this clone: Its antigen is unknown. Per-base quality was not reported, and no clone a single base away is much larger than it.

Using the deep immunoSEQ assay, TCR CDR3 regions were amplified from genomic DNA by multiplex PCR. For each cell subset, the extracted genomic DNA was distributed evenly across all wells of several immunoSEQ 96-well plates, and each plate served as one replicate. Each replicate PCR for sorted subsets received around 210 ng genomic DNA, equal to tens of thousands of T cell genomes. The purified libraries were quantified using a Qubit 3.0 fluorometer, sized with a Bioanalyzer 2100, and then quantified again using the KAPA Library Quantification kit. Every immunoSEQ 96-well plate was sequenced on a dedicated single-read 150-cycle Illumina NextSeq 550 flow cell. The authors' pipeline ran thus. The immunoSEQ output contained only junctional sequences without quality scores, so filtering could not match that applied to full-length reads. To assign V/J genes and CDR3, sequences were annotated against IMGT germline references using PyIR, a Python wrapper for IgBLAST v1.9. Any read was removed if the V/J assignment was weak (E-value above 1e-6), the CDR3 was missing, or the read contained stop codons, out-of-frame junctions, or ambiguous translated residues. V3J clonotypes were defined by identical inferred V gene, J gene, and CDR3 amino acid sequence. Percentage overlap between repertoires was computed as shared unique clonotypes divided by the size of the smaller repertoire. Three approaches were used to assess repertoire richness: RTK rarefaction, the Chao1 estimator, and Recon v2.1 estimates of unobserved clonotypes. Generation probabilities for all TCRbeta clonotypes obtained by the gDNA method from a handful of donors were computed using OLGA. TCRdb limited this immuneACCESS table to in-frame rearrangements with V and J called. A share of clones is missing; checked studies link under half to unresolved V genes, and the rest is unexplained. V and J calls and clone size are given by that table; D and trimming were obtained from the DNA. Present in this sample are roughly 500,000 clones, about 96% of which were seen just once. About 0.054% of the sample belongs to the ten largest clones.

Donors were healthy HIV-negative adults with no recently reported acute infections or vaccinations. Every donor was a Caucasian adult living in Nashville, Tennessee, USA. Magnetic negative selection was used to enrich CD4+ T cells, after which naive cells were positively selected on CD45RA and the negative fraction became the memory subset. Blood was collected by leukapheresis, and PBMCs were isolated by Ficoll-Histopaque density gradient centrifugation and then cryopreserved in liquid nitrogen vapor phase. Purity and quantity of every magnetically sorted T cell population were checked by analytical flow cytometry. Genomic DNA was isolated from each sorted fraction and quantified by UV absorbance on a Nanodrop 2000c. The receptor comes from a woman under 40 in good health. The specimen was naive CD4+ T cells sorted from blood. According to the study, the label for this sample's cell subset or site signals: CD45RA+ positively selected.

The base sequence is TGTGCCAGCAGCCAGACGGGGACAGATAATCAGCCCCAGCATTTT. This sequence encodes CASSQTGTDNQPQHF. The rearrangement combines TRBV7-2 with TRBJ1-5; TRBD1 aligns with 7 central bases. The CDR3, cysteine through phenylalanine, is 15 amino acids long. Just the 45-base CDR3 DNA is kept, in frame starting at base 1. CDR1 and CDR2, per the germline V gene, are SGHTA and FQGNSA. Compared with germline, V lacks 5 bases and J lacks 4 bases; bases without a gene match: 8.